This TCR beta chain was retrieved from a study of blood T cell repertoires in COVID-19. CDR3 length: 17 amino acids. The V and J ends lost 3 bases and 1 base, in that order; junction bases with no gene match: 7. The germline gives CDR1 KGHSH, CDR2 LQKENI. The repertoire was sequenced with immunoSEQ multiplex PCR; TCRdb's copy has only in-frame clones and lacks some. The repertoire consists of about 210,000 clones, with 81% occurring once and the leading ten covering around 9.3%. The TCR sequence derives from a woman in her fifties or sixties with acute COVID-19. Source material: PBMCs or T cells enriched from blood (not recorded which). This chain links TRBV18 with TRBJ1-1; 11 nucleotides line up with TRBD1. The CDR3 nucleotides are TGTGCCAGCTCACCGCTTGGGACAGGGGGATCGAACACTGAAGCTTTCTTT. This encodes CASSPLGTGGSNTEAFF.